This entry is about one T cell receptor beta chain. Generated by immunoSEQ multiplex PCR, the TCRdb table keeps only in-frame clones and is missing some. The sample shows some 57,000 clones, about nine tenths of them seen only once. This sample is part of a study of OX40 agonist ivuxolimab in advanced cancers. On the study more broadly: Prior checkpoint blockade (anti-PD-1, anti-PD-L1 or anti-CTLA-4) was permitted; approximately 41% had it.

Germline-derived CDR1 and CDR2 are SGHRS and YFSETQ. The CDR3 spans 12 residues. With 1 base removed from V and 6 bases from J, the gap between germline ends came to 6 bases. This specimen consisted of CD4+ or CD8+ T cells sorted from blood, obtained in a trial of the OX40 agonist ivuxolimab. This clonotype was sampled from an adult with an advanced solid tumor such as melanoma, head and neck, liver or kidney cancer. V and J are TRBV5-1 and TRBJ2-3; D is uncertain. This CDR3 is CASSLWWDTQYF. As DNA, the CDR3 is TGCGCCAGCAGCTTGTGGTGGGATACGCAGTATTTT. Filled out from reference TRBV5-1 and TRBJ2-3, the complete variable domain reads KAGVTQTPRYLIKTRGQQVTLSCSPISGHRSVSWYQQTPGQGLQFLFEYFSETQRNKGNFPGRFSGRQFSNSRSEMNVSTLELGDSALYLCASSLWWDTQYFGPGTRLTVL.